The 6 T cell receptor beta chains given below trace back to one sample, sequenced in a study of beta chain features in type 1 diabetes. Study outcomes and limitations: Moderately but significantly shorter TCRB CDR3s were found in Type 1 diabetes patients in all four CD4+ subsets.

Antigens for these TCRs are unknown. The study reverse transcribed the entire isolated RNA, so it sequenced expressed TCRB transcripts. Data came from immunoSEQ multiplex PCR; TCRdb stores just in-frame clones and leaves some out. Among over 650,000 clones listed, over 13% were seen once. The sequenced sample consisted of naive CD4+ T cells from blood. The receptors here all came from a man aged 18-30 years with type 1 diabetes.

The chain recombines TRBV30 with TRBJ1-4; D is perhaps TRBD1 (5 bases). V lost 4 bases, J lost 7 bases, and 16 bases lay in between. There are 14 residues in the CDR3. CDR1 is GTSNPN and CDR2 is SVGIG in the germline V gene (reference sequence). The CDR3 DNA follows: TGTGCCTGGACAAGAGGGACGGAGGGTGAAAAACTGTTTTTT. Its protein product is CAWTRGTEGEKLFF.

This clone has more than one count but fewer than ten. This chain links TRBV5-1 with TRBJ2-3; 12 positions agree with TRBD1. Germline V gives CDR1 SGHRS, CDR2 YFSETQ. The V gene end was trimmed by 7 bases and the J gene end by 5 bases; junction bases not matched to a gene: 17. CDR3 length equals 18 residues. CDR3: CASVRSYPGQGAEDTQYF. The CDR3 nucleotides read TGCGCCAGCGTACGAAGTTATCCGGGACAGGGGGCGGAAGATACGCAGTATTTT.

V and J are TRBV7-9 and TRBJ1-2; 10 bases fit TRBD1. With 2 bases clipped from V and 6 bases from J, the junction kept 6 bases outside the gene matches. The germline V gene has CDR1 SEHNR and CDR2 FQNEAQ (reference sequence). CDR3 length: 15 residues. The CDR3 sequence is CASSLSGTGVNGYTF. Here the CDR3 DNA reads TGTGCCAGCAGCTTATCCGGGACAGGGGTTAATGGCTACACCTTC.

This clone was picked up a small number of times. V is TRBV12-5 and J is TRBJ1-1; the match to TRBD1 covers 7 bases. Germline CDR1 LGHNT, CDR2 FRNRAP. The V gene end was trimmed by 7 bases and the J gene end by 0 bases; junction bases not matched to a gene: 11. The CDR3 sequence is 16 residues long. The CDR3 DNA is TGTGCTAGTGCGCTCGACAGGGTGACTATGAACACTGAAGCTTTCTTT. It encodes CASALDRVTMNTEAFF.

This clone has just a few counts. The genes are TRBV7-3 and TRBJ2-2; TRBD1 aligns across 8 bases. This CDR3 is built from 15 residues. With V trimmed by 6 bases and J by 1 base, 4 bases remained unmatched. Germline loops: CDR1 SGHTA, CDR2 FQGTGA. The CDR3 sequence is CASRTGQGNTGELFF. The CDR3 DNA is TGTGCCAGCAGAACAGGACAGGGGAACACCGGGGAGCTGTTTTTT. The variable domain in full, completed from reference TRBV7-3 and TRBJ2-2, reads GAGVSQTPSNKVTEKGKYVELRCDPISGHTALYWYRQSLGQGPEFLIYFQGTGAADDSGLPNDRFFAVRPEGSVSTLKIQRTERGDSAVYLCASRTGQGNTGELFFGEGSRLTVL.

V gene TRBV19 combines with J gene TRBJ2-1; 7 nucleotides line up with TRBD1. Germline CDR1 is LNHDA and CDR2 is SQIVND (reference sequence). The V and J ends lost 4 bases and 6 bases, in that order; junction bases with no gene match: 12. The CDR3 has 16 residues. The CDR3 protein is CASSTFATGLGNEQFF. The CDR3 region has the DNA TGTGCCAGTAGTACTTTCGCGACAGGGTTGGGCAATGAGCAGTTCTTC.